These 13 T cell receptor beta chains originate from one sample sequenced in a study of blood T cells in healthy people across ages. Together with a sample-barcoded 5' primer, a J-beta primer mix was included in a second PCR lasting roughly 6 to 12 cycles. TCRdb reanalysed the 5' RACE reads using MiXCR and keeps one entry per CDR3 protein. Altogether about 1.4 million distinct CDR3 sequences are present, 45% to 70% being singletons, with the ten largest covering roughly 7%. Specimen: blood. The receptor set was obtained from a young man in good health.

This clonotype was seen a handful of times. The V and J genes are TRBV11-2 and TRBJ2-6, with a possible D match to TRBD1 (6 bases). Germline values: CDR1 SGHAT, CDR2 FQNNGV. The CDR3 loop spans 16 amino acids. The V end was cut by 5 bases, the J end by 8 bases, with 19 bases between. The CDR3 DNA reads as TGTGCCAGCAGCAAGACCGGACAGCAGAAATCCAACGTCCTGACTTTC. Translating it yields CASSKTGQQKSNVLTF.

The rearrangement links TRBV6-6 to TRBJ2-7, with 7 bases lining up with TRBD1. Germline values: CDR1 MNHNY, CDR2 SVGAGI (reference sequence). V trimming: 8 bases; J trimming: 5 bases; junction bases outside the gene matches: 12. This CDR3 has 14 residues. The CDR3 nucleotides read TGTGCCAGCGGATTACAGGGGACGGGGAACGAGCAGTACTTC. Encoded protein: CASGLQGTGNEQYF.

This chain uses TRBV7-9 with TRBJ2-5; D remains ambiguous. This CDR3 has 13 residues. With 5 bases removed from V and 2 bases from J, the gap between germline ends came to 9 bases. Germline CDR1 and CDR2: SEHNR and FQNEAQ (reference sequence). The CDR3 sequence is CASSNSQQETQYF. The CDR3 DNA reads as TGTGCCAGCAGCAACAGCCAACAAGAGACCCAGTACTTC.

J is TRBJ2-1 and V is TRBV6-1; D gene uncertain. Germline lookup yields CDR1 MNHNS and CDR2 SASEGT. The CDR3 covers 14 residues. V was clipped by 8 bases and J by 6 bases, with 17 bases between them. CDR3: CASDQEVGFNEQFF. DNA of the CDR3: TGTGCCAGCGATCAAGAGGTGGGATTCAATGAGCAGTTCTTC.

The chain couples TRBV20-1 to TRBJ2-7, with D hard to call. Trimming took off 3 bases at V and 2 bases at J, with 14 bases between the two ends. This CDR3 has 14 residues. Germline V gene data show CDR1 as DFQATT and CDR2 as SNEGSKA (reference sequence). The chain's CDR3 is CSARPRPGPYEQYF. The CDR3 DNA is TGCAGTGCTAGGCCCCGGCCAGGCCCCTACGAGCAGTACTTC.

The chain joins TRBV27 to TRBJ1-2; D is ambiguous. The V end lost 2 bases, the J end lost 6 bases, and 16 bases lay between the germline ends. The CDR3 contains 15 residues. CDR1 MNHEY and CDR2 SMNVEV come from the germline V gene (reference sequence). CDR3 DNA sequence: TGTGCCAGCAGTTTAGGGAGTGGGCAGAACCATGGCTACACCTTC. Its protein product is CASSLGSGQNHGYTF.

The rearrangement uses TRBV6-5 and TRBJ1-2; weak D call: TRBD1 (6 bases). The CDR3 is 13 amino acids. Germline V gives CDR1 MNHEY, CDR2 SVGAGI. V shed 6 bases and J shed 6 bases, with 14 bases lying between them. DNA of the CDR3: TGTGCCAGCAGAAGAAACAGGGATCATGGCTACACCTTC. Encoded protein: CASRRNRDHGYTF.

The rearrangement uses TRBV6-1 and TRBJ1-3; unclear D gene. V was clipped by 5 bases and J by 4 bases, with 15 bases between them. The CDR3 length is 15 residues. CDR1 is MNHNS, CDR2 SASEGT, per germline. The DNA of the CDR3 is TGTGCCAGCAGTTCAACGACTTGGGGAGGAAACACCATATATTTT. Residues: CASSSTTWGGNTIYF.

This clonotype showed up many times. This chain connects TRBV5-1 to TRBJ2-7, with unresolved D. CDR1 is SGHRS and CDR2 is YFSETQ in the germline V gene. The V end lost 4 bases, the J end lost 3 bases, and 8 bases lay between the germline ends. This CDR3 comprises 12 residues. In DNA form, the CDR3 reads TGCGCCAGCAGCAGTAGTCGCTACGAGCAGTACTTC. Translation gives CASSSSRYEQYF. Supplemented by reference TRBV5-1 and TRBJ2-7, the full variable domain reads KAGVTQTPRYLIKTRGQQVTLSCSPISGHRSVSWYQQTPGQGLQFLFEYFSETQRNKGNFPGRFSGRQFSNSRSEMNVSTLELGDSALYLCASSSSRYEQYFGPGTRLTVT.

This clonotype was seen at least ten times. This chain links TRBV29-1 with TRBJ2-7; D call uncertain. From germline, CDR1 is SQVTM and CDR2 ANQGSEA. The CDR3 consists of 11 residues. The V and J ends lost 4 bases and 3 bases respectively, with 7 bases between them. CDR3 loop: CSVVWYYEQYF. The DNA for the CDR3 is TGCAGCGTTGTGTGGTACTACGAGCAGTACTTC.

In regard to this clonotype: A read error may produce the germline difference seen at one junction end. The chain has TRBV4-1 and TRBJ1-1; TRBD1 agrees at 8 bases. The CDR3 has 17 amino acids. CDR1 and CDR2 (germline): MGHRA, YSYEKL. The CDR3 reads CASSQEASTGGGTEALF. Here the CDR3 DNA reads TGCGCCAGCAGCCAAGAGGCCTCCACAGGGGGAGGAACTGAAGCTCTCTTT.

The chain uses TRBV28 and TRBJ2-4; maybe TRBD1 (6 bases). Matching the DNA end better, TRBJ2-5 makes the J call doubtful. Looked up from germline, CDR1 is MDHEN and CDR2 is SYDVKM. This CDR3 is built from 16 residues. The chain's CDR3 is CASSLLQTGIVETQYF. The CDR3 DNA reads TGTGCCAGCAGTTTATTACAAACAGGGATCGTGGAGACCCAGTACTTC.

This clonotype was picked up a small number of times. This CDR3 is CASGQGRNTEAFF. The CDR3 nucleotides are TGTGCCAGTGGACAGGGAAGGAACACTGAAGCTTTCTTT. V and J are TRBV6-5 and TRBJ1-1, with 8 nucleotides matching TRBD1. Germline trimming cut 9 bases from V and 1 base from J; bases unmatched to any gene: 4. CDR3 length: 13 amino acids. Germline assignment: CDR1 MNHEY and CDR2 SVGAGI.